This TCR beta chain is from a study of cytomegalovirus exposure and HLA in healthy donors. The overall study: Within the Caucasian-associated ancestry cluster were roughly 79% of the roughly 380 genotyped donors. The study's findings and limits: Evidence from a later analysis indicated that most CMV-associated TCR beta chains looked HLA-restricted. For most TCR beta V segments, an earlier analysis put the productive rate at about 87% or about 30% of the time.

On this clone itself: As yet, its antigen is unknown.

The PCR contained 60 Vbeta and 13 Jbeta primers. Assay: immunoSEQ multiplex PCR; the TCRdb copy retains only in-frame clones and omits some. This repertoire comprises about 130,000 clones; its ten largest clones make up less than 2.5%. Germline V gives CDR1 ENHRY, CDR2 SYGVKD. V trimming: 0 bases; J trimming: 5 bases; junction bases outside the gene matches: 8. The CDR3 covers 16 residues. The sequencing input was PBMCs. This TCR derives from a woman aged 55 to 70 in good health and CMV-seronegative. The V call is TRBV10-3, the J call TRBJ2-7, with 9 positions matching TRBD2. The CDR3 DNA follows: TGTGCCATCAGTGAGTCTGGACTAGCGCAGGGGAACGAGCAGTACTTC. The encoded protein is CAISESGLAQGNEQYF.